The TCR beta chain described here comes from a study of T-cell reconstitution after alpha-beta-depleted transplantation in children. Unique molecular identifiers were used in preparing the TCRbeta library. TCRdb redid the calling of the PCR reads with MiXCR, one entry per CDR3 protein. The sample yields around 360,000 distinct CDR3 sequences, 10% seen once. This CDR3 has 19 residues. Trimming left V 0 bases short and J 0 bases short, with 17 bases between. The germline CDR1 and CDR2 sequences are LGHNA and YSLEER. Sequencing used PBMCs from the stem cell graft donor, obtained from the stem cell graft. J is TRBJ1-4 and V is TRBV4-3; D is perhaps TRBD1 (5 bases). This clonotype was sampled from a human donor who donated a stem cell graft to a child with acute lymphoblastic leukemia. The chain's CDR3 is CASSQEGMAGRATNEKLFF. As DNA, the CDR3 is TGCGCCAGCAGCCAAGAAGGGATGGCAGGGAGGGCAACTAATGAAAAACTGTTTTTT.